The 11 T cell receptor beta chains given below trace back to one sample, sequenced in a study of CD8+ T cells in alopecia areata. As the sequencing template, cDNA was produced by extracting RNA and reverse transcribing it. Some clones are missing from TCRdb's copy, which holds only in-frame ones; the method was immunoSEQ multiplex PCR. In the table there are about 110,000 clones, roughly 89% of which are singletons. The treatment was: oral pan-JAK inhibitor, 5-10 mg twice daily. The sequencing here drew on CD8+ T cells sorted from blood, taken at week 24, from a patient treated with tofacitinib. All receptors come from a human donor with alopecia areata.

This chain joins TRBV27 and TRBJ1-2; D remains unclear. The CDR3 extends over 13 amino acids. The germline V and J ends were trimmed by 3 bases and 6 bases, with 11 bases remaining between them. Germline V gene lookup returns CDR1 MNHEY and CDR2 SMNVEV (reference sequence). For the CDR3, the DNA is TGTGCCAGCAGTTTTACAAATACAGATGGCTACACCTTC. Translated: CASSFTNTDGYTF.

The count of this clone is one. The CDR3 nucleotides read TGCAGCGTCGACTGTAGGGTCTCCCCCAAGGATGAGCAGTTCTTC. Protein product: CSVDCRVSPKDEQFF. V is TRBV29-1 and J is TRBJ2-1, with no clear D. CDR3 length: 15 amino acids. Per the germline V gene, CDR1 is SQVTM and CDR2 is ANQGSEA. Trimming left V 6 bases short and J 8 bases short, with 23 bases between.

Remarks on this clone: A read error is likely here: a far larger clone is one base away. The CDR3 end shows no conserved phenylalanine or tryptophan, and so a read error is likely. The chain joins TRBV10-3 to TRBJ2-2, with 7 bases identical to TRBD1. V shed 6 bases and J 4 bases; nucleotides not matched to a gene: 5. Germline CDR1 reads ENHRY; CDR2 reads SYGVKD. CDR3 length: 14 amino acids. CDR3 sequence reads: CAISRTGPTGELFL. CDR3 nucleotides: TGTGCCATCAGCCGGACAGGCCCCACCGGGGAGCTGTTTCTT.

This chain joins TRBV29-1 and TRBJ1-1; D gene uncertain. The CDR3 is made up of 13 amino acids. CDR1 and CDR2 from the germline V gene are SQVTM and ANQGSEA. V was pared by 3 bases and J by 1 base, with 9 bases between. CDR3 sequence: CSVEGPTNTEAFF. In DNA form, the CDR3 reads TGCAGCGTTGAGGGCCCGACGAACACTGAAGCTTTCTTT.

The DNA for the CDR3 is TGTGCCAGCAGCCAGACGGGACAGACCTACGAGCAGTACTTC. Translating gives CASSQTGQTYEQYF. This rearrangement joins TRBV7-2 to TRBJ2-7; 7 nucleotides line up with TRBD1. The CDR3 spans 14 residues. J was trimmed by 2 bases and V by 5 bases; bases with no gene match: 6. The germline V gene encodes CDR1 SGHTA and CDR2 FQGNSA.

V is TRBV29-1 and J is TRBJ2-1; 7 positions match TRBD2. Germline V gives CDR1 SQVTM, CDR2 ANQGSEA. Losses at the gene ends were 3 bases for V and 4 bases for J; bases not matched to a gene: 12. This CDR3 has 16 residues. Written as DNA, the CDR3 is TGCAGCGTTGATGGAACAAGCGGGGCGAGGTACAATGAGCAGTTCTTC. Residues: CSVDGTSGARYNEQFF.

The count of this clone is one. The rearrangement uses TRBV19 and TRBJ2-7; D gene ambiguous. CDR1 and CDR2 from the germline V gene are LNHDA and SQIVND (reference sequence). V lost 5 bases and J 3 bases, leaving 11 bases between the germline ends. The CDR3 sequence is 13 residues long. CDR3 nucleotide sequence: TGTGCCAGTAGTCCCCGGATCAACTACGAGCAGTACTTC. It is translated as CASSPRINYEQYF.

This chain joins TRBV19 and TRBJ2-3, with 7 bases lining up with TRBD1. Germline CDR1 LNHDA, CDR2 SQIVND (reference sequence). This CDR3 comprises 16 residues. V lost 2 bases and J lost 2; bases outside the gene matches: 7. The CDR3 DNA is TGTGCCAGTAGTATACGAACAGGGGAAGTCACAGATACGCAGTATTTT. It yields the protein CASSIRTGEVTDTQYF. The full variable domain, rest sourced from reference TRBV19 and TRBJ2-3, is DGGITQSPKYLFRKEGQNVTLSCEQNLNHDAMYWYRQDPGQGLRLIYYSQIVNDFQKGDIAEGYSVSREKKESFPLTVTSAQKNPTAFYLCASSIRTGEVTDTQYFGPGTRLTVL.

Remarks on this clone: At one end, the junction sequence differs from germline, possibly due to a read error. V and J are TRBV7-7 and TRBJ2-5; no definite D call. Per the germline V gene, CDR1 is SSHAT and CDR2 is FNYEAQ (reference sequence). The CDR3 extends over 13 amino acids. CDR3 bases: TGTGCTAGCAGCTTCACCGGAGACGTGACCCAGTACTTC. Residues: CASSFTGDVTQYF. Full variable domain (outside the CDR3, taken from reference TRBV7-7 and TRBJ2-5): GAGVSQSPRYKVTKRGQDVTLRCDPISSHATLYWYQQALGQGPEFLTYFNYEAQPDKSGLPSDRFSAERPEGSISTLTIQRTEQRDSAMYRCASSFTGDVTQYFGPGTRLLVL.

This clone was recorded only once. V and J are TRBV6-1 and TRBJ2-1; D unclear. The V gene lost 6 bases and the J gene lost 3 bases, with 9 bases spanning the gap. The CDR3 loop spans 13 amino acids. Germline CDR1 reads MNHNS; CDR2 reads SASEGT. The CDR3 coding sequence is TGTGCCAGCAGGGGGTTAGTCTACAATGAGCAGTTCTTC. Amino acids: CASRGLVYNEQFF.

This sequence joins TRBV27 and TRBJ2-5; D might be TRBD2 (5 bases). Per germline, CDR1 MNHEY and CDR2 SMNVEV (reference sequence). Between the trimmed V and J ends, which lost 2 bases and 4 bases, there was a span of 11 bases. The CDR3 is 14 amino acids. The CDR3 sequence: CASSLKRAGETQYF. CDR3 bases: TGTGCCAGCAGTTTAAAGAGGGCAGGAGAGACCCAGTACTTC.